This T cell receptor beta chain was captured by sequencing in a study of tissue T cells after allogeneic stem cell transplantation (dated 2022 in TCRdb). Regarding the study in general: TCR beta repertoires were profiled across many tissues obtained from research autopsies of patients with and without GVHD, as well as in mouse models of GVHD. The human arm was a prospective observational study without blinding or randomization. Findings and caveats that apply to the study as a whole: Which tissue TCRs were alloreactive or antigen-specific was not determined in the study, and some of the clones might have been host cells that persisted. In both patients and mice, only a limited portion of the TCR repertoire detected in tissues was captured by blood and spleen T cells. Within patients, how anatomically similar tissues were was a major factor shaping TCR repertoire composition, regardless of disease or transplant status. Few T cell clones were found to be shared across patients, but shared repertoire signatures across patients were revealed in a tissue-specific fashion by motif-based clustering. Sampling depth was acknowledged as a limitation, and the patient cohort was both small and clinically heterogeneous.

From V the trimming removes 2 bases and from J it removes 2 bases, while the gene matches leave 0 bases of the junction unaccounted for. Including cysteine and phenylalanine, the CDR3 has 15 amino acids. The CDR3 was read in part: 42 bases, with the frame set at base 1. From the germline V gene (reference sequence), CDR1 is KGHPV and CDR2 is FQNQEV. The time point tag for this specimen amounts to: mouse harvest day 14 after allogeneic transplant. Mouse grafts combined 10^7 T-cell-depleted bone marrow cells with 10^6 splenic CD5+ T cells, given via tail vein injection. Mouse GVHD was modeled in a major MHC-mismatch B6 (H2b) into BALB/c (H2d) model, with tissues profiled at day 7 or 14. On day 7 or 14 post-transplant, mouse tissues and retro-orbital blood were harvested with separate sterile tools for each animal, and livers were flushed before harvest. Before genomic DNA isolation with the DNeasy Blood & Tissue Kit, mouse tissues were minced with razor blades in buffered saline.

About this clone itself: Its antigen specificity is not known. This is a mouse receptor, so gene names and germline sequences are those of the mouse. Read data end 1 residue before the CDR3 end; the end is taken from the germline J gene.

Libraries were built with the immunoSEQ multiplex PCR assay. TCRbeta CDR3 sequencing was performed at survey depth by Adaptive Biotechnologies, and CDR3 sequences, V/J genes, productive frequency and template counts were reported. TCR beta CDR3 regions were amplified from genomic DNA instead of RNA. The study's processing was this. Jensen-Shannon divergence was used to quantify pairwise repertoire overlap between tissues, with a value of 1 indicating complete divergence and a value of 0 indicating identical repertoires. Tissues were clustered by single-linkage agglomerative hierarchical clustering of pairwise JSD values and displayed as dendrograms. GLIPH2 was run on all patient samples with simulation_depth 1000, kmer_min_depth 3 and cdr3_length_cutoff 8, and groups with more than two unique CDR3s were retained. In a standardized tissue-overlap score, Jaccard GLIPH-group overlap across patients was extrapolated to a standard repertoire size of 1000 clones. Linear mixed-effect models, with tissue included as a fixed effect and individual included as a random effect, were used to assess associations of diversity with clinical or experimental variables. The table was pulled from immuneACCESS by TCRdb, which kept in-frame rearrangements only. Such tables lose some clones; where checked, under half of the loss comes from unresolved V genes, and the rest has no known cause. That table furnishes V, J and clone size, whereas the DNA furnished D and trimming. This sample has about 2,800 clones in its table, and approximately 40% of those were observed once. In total, the top ten clones hold under 25% of the sample.

The specimen sequenced was gut tissue. The clonotype comes from a female BALB/c mouse given C57BL/6 T cells with graft-versus-host disease after an allogeneic hematopoietic cell transplant. The V gene is TRBV26 and the J gene is TRBJ1-3; 10 central bases correspond to TRBD1. CDR3 bases read: TGTGCCAGCAGTCTGGACAGGGGGCCTGGAAATACGCTCTAT. It specifies CASSLDRGPGNTLY. The full CDR3 protein is CASSLDRGPGNTLYF.